This T cell receptor beta chain was documented in a study of CD8 T cells in ankylosing spondylitis. CDR3 size: 14 residues. Germline lookup yields CDR1 SGHTA and CDR2 FQGNSA. The V end lost 1 base, the J end lost 4 bases, and 9 bases lay between the germline ends. This clonotype was seen more than once but under ten times. Libraries of TCR beta came from quantitative 5'-RACE with molecular barcodes. TCRdb reprocessed the 5' RACE reads via MiXCR and lists one record per CDR3 protein. Counted here are fewer than 250,000 distinct CDR3 sequences, under 12% occurring once; the ten biggest clones make up roughly 2.5%.

The sample comprised blood, either unsorted or a sorted T cell fraction (not recorded which). The clonotype originates from a male donor with ankylosing spondylitis or in good health (not recorded which). The V call is TRBV7-2, the J call TRBJ2-3; unclear D gene. The CDR3 DNA sequence: TGTGCCAGCAGCTTAGAGGGCGGTTCAGATACGCAGTATTTT. It codes for CASSLEGGSDTQYF.